The rows below give T cell receptor beta chains drawn from one sample of a study of shared clonotypes between healthy human individuals. Method: immunoSEQ multiplex PCR; TCRdb's copy keeps in-frame clones and lacks some. The data hold millions of clones, with 95% observed a single time. What was sequenced was naive CD4+ T cells sorted from blood. The receptor source for this set is a man younger than 35 in good health. Both conserved end residues are part of each CDR3.

v_gene	j_gene	CDR3aa
TRBV2	TRBJ1-5	CASTGTGLIQPQHF
TRBV6-6	TRBJ2-7	CASSPPSERQYF
TRBV29-1	TRBJ2-3	CSVFDTTSTDTQYF
TRBV7-8	TRBJ1-1	CASSLRSGAGWNTEAFF
TRBV10-3	TRBJ2-3	CAISDASESTDTQYF
TRBV6-5	TRBJ1-4	CASRSGGAENEKLFF
TRBV2	TRBJ1-6	CASSDRDRDSPLHF
TRBV28	TRBJ1-5	CASKGRFSNQPQHF
TRBV10-3	TRBJ1-3	CAISEPGDRTRNTIYF
TRBV29-1	TRBJ1-1	CSVGRGNTEAFF
TRBV30	TRBJ2-7	CAWSGDIRMEQYF
TRBV6-1	TRBJ1-2	CASETDRGGYTF
TRBV6-5	TRBJ1-6	CASRKGVFNSPLHF
TRBV6-1	TRBJ1-3	CASADLGSGNTIYF
TRBV2	TRBJ2-7	CASSLGLAGEQYF
TRBV9	TRBJ2-7	CASSPVTGFMEQYF
TRBV27	TRBJ2-7	CASSLKNGNSYEQYF
TRBV28	TRBJ2-7	CASRELAGKTYEQYF
TRBV7-9	TRBJ1-5	CASSLGDYSNQPQHF
TRBV5-6	TRBJ2-7	CASSLDRAIEQYF
TRBV10-3	TRBJ2-5	CAISGLAGGETQYF
TRBV5-1	TRBJ2-6	CASKLSSGANVLTF
TRBV5-4	TRBJ1-2	CASSLAIENYDGYTF
TRBV5-1	TRBJ1-4	CASSLSTSREKLFF
TRBV7-2	TRBJ2-3	CASSPPAQGTDTQYF
TRBV6-5	TRBJ1-2	CASSYSPDGSYGYTF
TRBV7-2	TRBJ2-7	CASSFLAGFYEQYF
TRBV2	TRBJ2-5	CASSEGTGAQETQYF
TRBV7-9	TRBJ2-2	CASSPLSGFFTGELFF
TRBV5-1	TRBJ1-3	CASSSTQGGGNTIYF
TRBV6-5	TRBJ2-5	CASSLQGSLQETQYF
TRBV19	TRBJ2-3	CASSRGSSGASTDTQYF
TRBV6-1	TRBJ1-5	CASSENLGGQGYQPQHF
TRBV10-1	TRBJ2-3	CASSEGFDRSTDTQYF
TRBV5-1	TRBJ2-3	CASSLGTAAGTDTQYF
TRBV4-1	TRBJ2-7	CASSLRGVGQDRSYEQYF
TRBV11-2	TRBJ2-2	CASSLGRTNTGELFF
TRBV27	TRBJ1-2	CASSLEGRGNYGYTF
TRBV6-7	TRBJ1-6	CASSYHYRGFNSPLHF